This is a list of T cell receptor beta chains from one sample in a study of response to subunit inactivated influenza vaccine. TCRdb re-called the RT-PCR reads with MiXCR, one entry per CDR3 protein. The sample contains approximately 520,000 distinct CDR3 sequences, less than 30% of which appear only once. This specimen consisted of CD4+ T cells sorted from PBMCs, obtained approximately 5 days after vaccination. The receptors here all came from a man aged 50-59 years who received an inactivated influenza vaccine. Both conserved end residues are part of each CDR3. The D gene is left open where the match is weak. The size of a clone is reported for some rows only, either as once, few or many, or as a class for expanded clones.

d_call | j_call | clone_size | v_call | cdr3_aa | cdr3_nt
- | TRBJ1-1 | - | TRBV5-1 | CASSLAYLGKDEAFF | TGCGCCAGCAGCTTGGCCTATTTGGGGAAGGATGAAGCTTTCTTT
TRBD2 | TRBJ2-1 | few | TRBV6-2/TRBV6-3 | CASSYTRGREGLDEQFF | TGTGCCAGCAGTTACACCCGGGGGCGGGAGGGCCTCGATGAGCAGTTCTTC
TRBD1 | TRBJ1-4 | many | TRBV2 | CASRDRVGSEKLFF | TGTGCCAGCAGGGACAGGGTGGGGTCCGAAAAACTGTTTTTT
TRBD1 | TRBJ2-7 | - | TRBV27 | CASRGQGVHEQYF | TGTGCCAGCAGAGGACAGGGCGTCCACGAGCAGTACTTC
- | TRBJ2-4 | - | TRBV12-3/TRBV12-4 | CASSLRLGAGNIQYF | TGTGCCAGCAGTTTACGATTGGGGGCTGGAAACATTCAGTACTTC
TRBD2 | TRBJ2-3 | few | TRBV29-1 | CSGETSGGPDTQYF | TGCAGCGGGGAAACTAGCGGGGGCCCAGATACGCAGTATTTT
TRBD1 | TRBJ1-1 | - | TRBV7-3 | CASSRTGLDTEAFF | TGTGCCAGCAGCAGGACAGGGCTTGACACTGAAGCTTTCTTT
- | TRBJ2-1 | few | TRBV18 | CASSSLGDEQFF | TGTGCCAGCTCAAGTTTGGGAGATGAGCAGTTCTTC
- | TRBJ2-3 | few | TRBV4-3 | CASSQDPGDTQYF | TGCGCCAGCAGCCAAGATCCGGGAGATACGCAGTATTTT
TRBD1 | TRBJ1-1 | - | TRBV2 | CASGQGITEAFF | TGTGCCAGCGGACAGGGTATCACTGAAGCTTTCTTT
TRBD1 | TRBJ2-7 | - | TRBV7-2 | CASSLIQGAYEQYF | TGTGCCAGCAGCTTAATCCAGGGGGCCTACGAGCAGTACTTC
TRBD2 | TRBJ2-1 | - | TRBV7-3 | CASSLKGPGLAISYNEQFF | TGTGCCAGCAGCCTAAAAGGGCCGGGACTAGCGATAAGTTACAATGAGCAGTTCTTC
TRBD2 | TRBJ2-5 | - | TRBV9 | CASSVGAGGPEETQYF | TGTGCCAGCAGCGTAGGAGCGGGAGGGCCGGAAGAGACCCAGTACTTC
TRBD1 | TRBJ2-7 | few | TRBV24-1 | CATSDERTGVSEQYF | TGTGCCACCAGTGATGAGAGGACAGGGGTGAGCGAGCAGTACTTC
- | TRBJ2-1 | - | TRBV10-1 | CASSGDLLTEQFF | TGCGCCAGCAGTGGTGATCTTTTGACTGAGCAGTTCTTC
TRBD2 | TRBJ2-3 | - | TRBV7-2 | CASSLAASGGIDTQYF | TGTGCCAGCAGCTTAGCGGCTAGCGGGGGGATAGATACGCAGTATTTT
- | TRBJ1-6 | - | TRBV7-2 | CASSLGRRSNSPLHF | TGTGCCAGCAGCTTAGGGAGGAGAAGTAATTCACCCCTCCACTTT
- | TRBJ2-5 | - | TRBV11-1 | CASSLLGQGRETQYF | TGTGCCAGCAGCTTATTGGGTCAGGGGAGAGAGACCCAGTACTTC
- | TRBJ2-3 | few | TRBV18 | CASSDGLSTDTQYF | TGTGCCAGCTCAGACGGGTTATCTACAGATACGCAGTATTTT
- | TRBJ2-5 | - | TRBV23-1 | CASSQKTDKKETQYF | TGCGCCAGCAGTCAAAAGACAGATAAAAAAGAGACCCAGTACTTC
TRBD1 | TRBJ2-7 | few | TRBV5-1 | CASSPRTGALYEQYF | TGCGCCAGCAGCCCCCGGACAGGGGCCCTCTACGAGCAGTACTTC
- | TRBJ1-1 | few | TRBV12-3/TRBV12-4 | CASTLNTEAFF | TGTGCCAGCACCCTGAACACTGAAGCTTTCTTT
- | TRBJ2-2 | - | TRBV12-3/TRBV12-4 | CASGDRDKNTGELFF | TGTGCCAGCGGAGACCGGGACAAGAACACCGGGGAGCTGTTTTTT
- | TRBJ1-1 | few | TRBV9 | CASSVVSRINTEAFF | TGTGCCAGCAGCGTAGTTTCGAGGATCAACACTGAAGCTTTCTTT
- | TRBJ2-1 | - | TRBV14 | CASSQTSLLYNEQFF | TGTGCCAGCAGCCAAACCAGCCTGTTGTACAATGAGCAGTTCTTC
- | TRBJ1-2 | once | TRBV20-1 | CSARDGGKGTGYGYTF | TGCAGTGCTAGAGACGGGGGTAAAGGGACTGGCTATGGCTACACCTTC
- | TRBJ2-5 | - | TRBV6-2/TRBV6-3 | CASSYGTVETQYF | TGTGCCAGCAGCTACGGGACCGTGGAGACCCAGTACTTC
- | TRBJ2-1 | few | TRBV2 | CASSELRVGYNEQFF | TGTGCCAGCAGTGAATTGAGGGTGGGCTACAATGAGCAGTTCTTC
TRBD2 | TRBJ2-3 | - | TRBV4-2 | CASSPTSGVTDTQYF | TGTGCCAGCAGTCCGACTAGCGGGGTTACAGATACGCAGTATTTT